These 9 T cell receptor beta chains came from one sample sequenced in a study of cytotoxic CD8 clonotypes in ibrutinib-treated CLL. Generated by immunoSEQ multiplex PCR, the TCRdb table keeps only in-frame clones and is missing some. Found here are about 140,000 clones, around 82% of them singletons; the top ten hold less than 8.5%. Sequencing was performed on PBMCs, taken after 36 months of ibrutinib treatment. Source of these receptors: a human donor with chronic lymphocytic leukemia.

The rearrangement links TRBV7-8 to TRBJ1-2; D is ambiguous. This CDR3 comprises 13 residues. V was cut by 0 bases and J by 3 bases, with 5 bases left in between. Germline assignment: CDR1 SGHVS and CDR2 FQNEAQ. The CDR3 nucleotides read TGTGCCAGCAGCTTAGCCCCAGACTATGGCTACACCTTC. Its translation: CASSLAPDYGYTF.

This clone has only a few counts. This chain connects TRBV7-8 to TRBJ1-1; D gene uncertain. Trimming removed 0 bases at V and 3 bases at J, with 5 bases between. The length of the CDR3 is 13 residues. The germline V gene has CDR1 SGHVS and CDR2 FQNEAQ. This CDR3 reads CASSLALYTEAFF. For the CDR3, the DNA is TGTGCCAGCAGCTTAGCGCTATACACTGAAGCTTTCTTT.

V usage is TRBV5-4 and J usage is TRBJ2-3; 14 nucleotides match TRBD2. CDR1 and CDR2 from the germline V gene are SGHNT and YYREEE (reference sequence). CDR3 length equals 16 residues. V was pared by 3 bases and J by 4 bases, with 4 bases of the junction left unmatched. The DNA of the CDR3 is TGTGCCAGCAGCTCTCGACTAGCGGGGGGGGCAGATACGCAGTATTTT. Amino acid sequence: CASSSRLAGGADTQYF.

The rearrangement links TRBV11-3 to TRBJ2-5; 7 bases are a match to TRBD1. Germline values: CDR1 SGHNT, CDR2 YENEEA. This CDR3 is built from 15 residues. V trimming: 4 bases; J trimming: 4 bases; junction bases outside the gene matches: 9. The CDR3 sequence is CASSSGTVWRETQYF. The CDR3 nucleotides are TGTGCCAGCAGCTCCGGGACAGTTTGGAGAGAGACCCAGTACTTC.

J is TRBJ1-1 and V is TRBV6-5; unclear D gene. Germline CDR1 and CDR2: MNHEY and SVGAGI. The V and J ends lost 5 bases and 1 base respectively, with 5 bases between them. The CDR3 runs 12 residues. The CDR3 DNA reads TGTGCCAGCAGTAAGGGGAACACTGAAGCTTTCTTT. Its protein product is CASSKGNTEAFF.

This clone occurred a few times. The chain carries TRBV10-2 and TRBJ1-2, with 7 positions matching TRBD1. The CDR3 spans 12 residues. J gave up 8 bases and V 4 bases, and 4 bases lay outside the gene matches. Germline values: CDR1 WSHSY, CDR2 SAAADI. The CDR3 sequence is CASSGRQGGYTF. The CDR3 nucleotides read TGCGCCAGCAGTGGTAGACAGGGCGGCTACACCTTC.

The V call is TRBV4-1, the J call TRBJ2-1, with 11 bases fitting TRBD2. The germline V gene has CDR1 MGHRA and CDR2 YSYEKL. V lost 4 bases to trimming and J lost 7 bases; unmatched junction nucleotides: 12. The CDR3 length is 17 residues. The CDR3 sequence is CASSLNSGGAVLNEQFF. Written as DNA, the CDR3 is TGCGCCAGCAGCCTCAATAGCGGGGGGGCTGTACTTAATGAGCAGTTCTTC.

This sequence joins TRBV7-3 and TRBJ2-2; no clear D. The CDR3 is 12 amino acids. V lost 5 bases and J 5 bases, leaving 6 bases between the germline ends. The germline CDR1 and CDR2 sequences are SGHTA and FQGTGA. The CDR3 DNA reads TGTGCCAGCAGCGGTCGTACCGGGGAGCTGTTTTTT. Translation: CASSGRTGELFF.

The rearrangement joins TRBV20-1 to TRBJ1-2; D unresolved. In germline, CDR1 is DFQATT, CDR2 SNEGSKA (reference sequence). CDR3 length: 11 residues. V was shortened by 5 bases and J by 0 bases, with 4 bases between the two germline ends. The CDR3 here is CSARTNYGYTF. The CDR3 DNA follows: TGCAGTGCTCGAACTAACTATGGCTACACCTTC.